This passage covers 14 T cell receptor beta chains from one sample sequenced in a study of Ad26.COV2.S vaccination and SARS-CoV-2 variants. Described treatment: 15 to 20 received Ad26.COV2.S at low or high dose, single or two shots; about 5 received placebo; per-sample allocation not given. Sampling occurred on day 63 after the first vaccine or placebo injection. Data came from immunoSEQ multiplex PCR; TCRdb stores just in-frame clones and leaves some out. The sample includes roughly 680,000 clones, approximately 88% of them seen just once. The sample was peripheral blood, taken in a trial of Ad26.COV2.S vaccine versus placebo. The receptors derive from a person between 18 and 60 years old who received the Ad26.COV2.S COVID-19 vaccine or a placebo.

The chain couples TRBV19 to TRBJ1-5; no reliable D call. Trimming pared 5 bases from V and 2 bases from J, leaving 13 bases between. The germline V gene encodes CDR1 LNHDA and CDR2 SQIVND (reference sequence). The CDR3 runs 15 residues. The CDR3 bases are TGTGCCAGTAGTGCCCTCAGTTTAGGCAATCAGCCCCAGCATTTT. Translation: CASSALSLGNQPQHF. Complete variable domain (other parts from reference TRBV19 and TRBJ1-5): DGGITQSPKYLFRKEGQNVTLSCEQNLNHDAMYWYRQDPGQGLRLIYYSQIVNDFQKGDIAEGYSVSREKKESFPLTVTSAQKNPTAFYLCASSALSLGNQPQHFGDGTRLSIL.

V and J are TRBV4-3 and TRBJ2-3; D may be TRBD1 (6 bases). The CDR3 consists of 14 residues. Trimming shortened V by 1 base and J by 5 bases, and 10 bases separated the two germline ends. The germline V gene encodes CDR1 LGHNA and CDR2 YSLEER. CDR3 region: CASSQGGRGDTQYF. CDR3 bases: TGCGCCAGCAGCCAAGGGGGGCGCGGAGATACGCAGTATTTT.

This clone occurred a few times. The CDR3 bases are TGTGCCAGCAGAGGACAGGTGAACACTGAAGCTTTCTTT. Encoded protein: CASRGQVNTEAFF. This sequence joins TRBV11-2 and TRBJ1-1; TRBD1 matches 7 bases. The CDR3 has 13 residues. The germline CDR1 and CDR2 sequences are SGHAT and FQNNGV. The V segment lost 6 bases and the J segment 0 bases; nucleotides outside the gene matches: 1.

Turning to this clone: Distinct nucleotide sequences in the sample also encode this CDR3. The gene calls are TRBV6-6 and TRBJ2-7; D may be TRBD2 (5 bases). Germline V CDR1 and CDR2: MNHNY, SVGAGI (reference sequence). The CDR3 is 14 amino acids. The germline V and J ends were trimmed by 2 bases and 1 base, with 9 bases remaining between them. DNA of the CDR3: TGTGCCAGCAGTTACCCGCCGGGGTCCTACGAGCAGTACTTC. As protein: CASSYPPGSYEQYF.

The chain has TRBV4-2 and TRBJ1-6; 7 nucleotides match TRBD1. Per the germline V gene, CDR1 is LGHNA and CDR2 is YNFKEQ. The ends lost 2 bases at V and 5 bases at J; junction bases unmatched: 3. The CDR3 consists of 15 residues. The CDR3 nucleotides are TGTGCCAGCAGCCAACTAACAGGGGATAATTCACCCCTCCACTTT. Its protein product is CASSQLTGDNSPLHF.

The J gene is TRBJ2-1, the V gene TRBV4-1; D is possibly TRBD1 (5 bases). This CDR3 is 15 amino acids long. Germline lookup yields CDR1 MGHRA and CDR2 YSYEKL. The V and J ends lost 2 bases and 3 bases respectively, with 11 bases between them. The CDR3 DNA sequence: TGCGCCAGCAGCCAACTGGGGCCCTTCTACAATGAGCAGTTCTTC. It translates to CASSQLGPFYNEQFF.

The chain links TRBV7-9 to TRBJ1-6; D is uncertain. The V end lost 2 bases, the J end lost 5 bases, and 4 bases lay between the germline ends. Germline values: CDR1 SEHNR, CDR2 FQNEAQ (reference sequence). The CDR3 extends over 13 amino acids. The CDR3 spells CASSLLNNSPLHF. The CDR3 DNA reads TGTGCCAGCAGCTTACTTAATAATTCACCCCTCCACTTT.

This chain joins TRBV4-1 and TRBJ2-1, with D possibly being TRBD2 (6 bases). Germline lookup yields CDR1 MGHRA and CDR2 YSYEKL. The CDR3 is made up of 15 amino acids. Trimming took off 2 bases at V and 2 bases at J, with 10 bases between the two ends. The CDR3 reads CASSQPGLPYNEQFF. CDR3 nucleotides: TGCGCCAGCAGCCAACCGGGACTTCCCTACAATGAGCAGTTCTTC.

The V call is TRBV6-5, the J call TRBJ2-7, with D perhaps TRBD1 (5 bases). V was clipped by 8 bases and J by 0 bases, with 11 bases between them. Germline CDR1 MNHEY, CDR2 SVGAGI. This CDR3 comprises 13 residues. The CDR3 spells CASRRVSSYEQYF. In nucleotides, the CDR3 is TGTGCCAGCCGCAGGGTCAGCTCCTACGAGCAGTACTTC.

This chain connects TRBV6-2 or TRBV6-3 to TRBJ2-7; TRBD1 aligns across 7 bases. This CDR3 is built from 14 residues. J was trimmed by 4 bases and V by 2 bases; bases with no gene match: 5. CDR1 and CDR2 (germline): MNHEY, SVGEGT. The DNA of the CDR3 is TGTGCCAGCAGTTACCGCGACAGGGTTTACGAGCAGTACTTC. Encoded protein: CASSYRDRVYEQYF.

The rearrangement links TRBV28 to TRBJ1-2; D remains unclear. The CDR3 sequence is 12 residues long. Germline CDR1 reads MDHEN; CDR2 reads SYDVKM. Trimming removed 4 bases at V and 7 bases at J, with 10 bases between. The CDR3 DNA sequence: TGTGCCAGCAGTTCGGTTGCCCGTGGCTACACCTTC. Protein: CASSSVARGYTF.

This clone was seen a few times. The gene calls are TRBV4-2 and TRBJ2-2, with 8 bases that match TRBD1. Looked up from germline, CDR1 is LGHNA and CDR2 is YNFKEQ. CDR3 size: 15 residues. The trim removed 0 bases at V and 9 bases at J, leaving 6 bases unmatched. CDR3 in amino acids: CASSQEQGARRELFF. The CDR3 DNA is TGTGCCAGCAGCCAAGAGCAGGGGGCGCGACGGGAGCTGTTTTTT.

The chain carries TRBV29-1 and TRBJ2-3, with 8 bases that match TRBD2. Germline V gene sequence: CDR1 SQVTM, CDR2 ANQGSEA. The trim removed 6 bases at V and 1 base at J, leaving 0 bases unmatched. The CDR3 loop spans 12 amino acids. The CDR3 loop is CSVLAGTDTQYF. The CDR3 nucleotides read TGCAGCGTACTAGCGGGCACAGATACGCAGTATTTT.

The chain carries TRBV18 and TRBJ2-7, with D hard to call. This CDR3 has 12 amino acids. Trimming left V 4 bases short and J 5 bases short, with 9 bases between. CDR1 is KGHSH, CDR2 LQKENI, per germline. CDR3 in DNA: TGTGCCAGCTCACGGAGTCCTAACGAGCAGTACTTC. Protein: CASSRSPNEQYF.